This T cell receptor (beta chain) came from a study of blood T cell repertoires in COVID-19. Assay used: immunoSEQ multiplex PCR; TCRdb lists only in-frame clones, some missing. This table has a few hundred thousand clones, 65% to 90% appearing once. The CDR3 runs 16 residues. Unmatched junction bases numbered 4, after V lost 1 base and J lost 1 base. Germline V gives CDR1 SGHAT, CDR2 FQNNGV. Participants came from fewer than 25 US areas, aged roughly 18 to 89 years. The V and J genes are TRBV11-2 and TRBJ2-3; 8 bases agree with TRBD2. The sequenced sample was PBMCs or T cells enriched from blood (not recorded which). The TCR originated in a woman aged 40 to 55 with acute COVID-19. The CDR3 DNA follows: TGTGCCAGCAGCTTAGGGAGTAGCGGGGGCACAGATACGCAGTATTTT. This codes for CASSLGSSGGTDTQYF.